The rows below give T cell receptor beta chains drawn from one sample of a study of CD8 T cells in ankylosing spondylitis. Each CDR3 protein gets one entry after TCRdb re-called the 5' RACE reads with MiXCR. This table holds about 140,000 distinct CDR3 sequences, roughly 34% found once. The sample was synovial fluid, either unsorted or a sorted T cell fraction (not recorded which). The receptors stem from a male donor with ankylosing spondylitis. CDR3s include the opening cysteine and the closing phenylalanine or tryptophan. D genes are given only for firm matches. Clone size is stated in some rows and not others, as once, few, many or a class when expanded.

D,J,V,size,CDR3,DNA
-,TRBJ1-2,TRBV20-1,few,CSASTDGGYGYTF,TGCAGTGCTAGCACGGACGGCGGCTATGGCTACACCTTC
-,TRBJ1-1,TRBV15,-,CATIPPGNPNTEAFF,TGTGCCACCATACCCCCGGGGAATCCGAACACTGAAGCTTTCTTT
TRBD1,TRBJ1-2,TRBV20-1,few,CSATSGQGGNYGYTF,TGCAGTGCTACATCCGGACAGGGGGGGAACTATGGCTACACCTTC
TRBD1,TRBJ1-5,TRBV27,-,CASSLSGWTGSNQPQHF,TGTGCCAGCAGTTTATCGGGTTGGACAGGGAGCAATCAGCCCCAGCATTTT
-,TRBJ1-6,TRBV20-1,-,CSATRGPAENSPLHF,TGCAGTGCTACCCGTGGACCAGCGGAAAATTCACCCCTCCACTTT
-,TRBJ1-2,TRBV6-5,few,CASSYDINYGYTF,TGTGCCAGCAGTTACGACATTAACTATGGCTACACCTTC
TRBD1,TRBJ2-7,TRBV7-2,few,CASSSGQGSAYEQYF,TGTGCCAGCAGCTCGGGACAGGGGAGCGCCTACGAGCAGTACTTC
-,TRBJ2-2,TRBV12-3/TRBV12-4,many,CASSQGFGELFF,TGTGCCAGCAGCCAGGGTTTCGGGGAGCTGTTTTTT
-,TRBJ1-1,TRBV28,few,CASSLRAMNTEAFF,TGTGCCAGCAGTTTAAGGGCGATGAACACTGAAGCTTTCTTT
TRBD1,TRBJ1-1,TRBV3-1,many,CASSHGQGLNTEAFF,TGTGCCAGCAGCCATGGACAGGGTTTGAACACTGAAGCTTTCTTT
TRBD1,TRBJ2-7,TRBV7-3,many,CASSFGDREGDEQYF,TGTGCCAGCAGCTTCGGGGACAGGGAAGGGGACGAGCAGTACTTC
-,TRBJ2-3,TRBV28,few,CASSLYGSQVGEQYF,TGTGCCAGCAGTTTATACGGATCCCAAGTGGGAGAGCAGTATTTT
TRBD1,TRBJ2-3,TRBV7-2,-,CASSSGTGIYTDTQYF,TGTGCCAGCAGCTCCGGGACAGGAATCTACACAGATACGCAGTATTTT
-,TRBJ1-5,TRBV5-1,-,CASSPGGANQPQHF,TGCGCCAGCAGCCCGGGGGGGGCCAATCAGCCCCAGCATTTT
TRBD2,TRBJ2-3,TRBV7-9,-,CASSASSGYTDTQYF,TGTGCCAGCAGTGCCTCTAGCGGCTACACAGATACGCAGTATTTT
-,TRBJ2-1,TRBV6-2/TRBV6-3,-,CASSYTWYNEQFF,TGTGCCAGCAGTTACACCTGGTATAATGAGCAGTTCTTC
TRBD2,TRBJ2-7,TRBV5-1,-,CASSLQSAGGSYEQYF,TGCGCCAGCAGCCTACAGAGCGCGGGAGGGTCCTACGAGCAGTACTTC
TRBD2,TRBJ2-2,TRBV5-1,many,CASSFGLAGVLNTGELFF,TGCGCCAGCAGCTTCGGACTAGCGGGAGTTTTGAACACCGGGGAGCTGTTTTTT
-,TRBJ2-3,TRBV12-3/TRBV12-4,few,CASSFGVDRSIRQYF,TGTGCCAGCAGTTTCGGAGTTGACAGGTCCATACGGCAGTATTTT
-,TRBJ2-1,TRBV6-2/TRBV6-3,few,CASSYSSTRTDNYEQFF,TGTGCCAGCAGTTACTCATCGACTAGGACAGACAACTATGAGCAGTTCTTC